A selection of T cell receptor beta chains follows, all from one sample in a study of OX40 agonist ivuxolimab in advanced cancers. Method: immunoSEQ multiplex PCR; TCRdb's copy keeps in-frame clones and lacks some. The repertoire holds some 78,000 clones, 88% seen once, with about 0.45% in the top ten. The source was CD4+ or CD8+ T cells sorted from blood, collected in a trial of the OX40 agonist ivuxolimab. These receptor sequences come from an adult with an advanced solid tumor such as melanoma, head and neck, liver or kidney cancer. The CDR3 runs from the conserved cysteine through the conserved F or W. A D gene is named only where the DNA matches it firmly. Rows may omit the clone size; those that give it use once, few, many or a size class.

size	V	J	D	DNA	CDR3
once	TRBV4-1	TRBJ2-5	-	TGCGCCAGCAGCCAAGAGGGAGGGGGCGGGACCCAGTACTTC	CASSQEGGGGTQYF
-	TRBV19	TRBJ1-2	-	TGTGCCAGTATGGTTGGCGGGGCCAGTTATGGCTACACCTTC	CASMVGGASYGYTF
-	TRBV19	TRBJ2-2	-	TGTGCCAGTAGTATGTACAAAAACTCCCCGGGCACCGGGGAGCTGTTTTTT	CASSMYKNSPGTGELFF
few	TRBV27	TRBJ1-2	-	TGTGCCACCTCAAGGCAGCTAGACTATGGCTACACCTTC	CATSRQLDYGYTF
once	TRBV20-1	TRBJ1-2	-	TGCAGTGCGGAACAGTATGGCTACACCTTC	CSAEQYGYTF
-	TRBV5-4	TRBJ2-3	-	TGTGCCAGCAGCTTGGGAGGGGGGCAGGGAGATACGCAGTATTTT	CASSLGGGQGDTQYF
-	TRBV4-2	TRBJ1-1	TRBD1	TGTGCCAGCAGCCAAGGACAGGGGAGGACTGAAGCTTTCTTT	CASSQGQGRTEAFF
-	TRBV7-8	TRBJ1-1	-	TGTGCCAGCAGCTCCAGGGGAAAGGGGAACACTGAAGCTTTCTTT	CASSSRGKGNTEAFF
-	TRBV7-7	TRBJ2-5	-	TGTGCCAGCGGTTTCGGAGAGACCCAGTACTTC	CASGFGETQYF
-	TRBV7-9	TRBJ1-1	-	TGTGCCAGCAGCATACAGCAGGGCGGGTCTGAAGCTTTCTTT	CASSIQQGGSEAFF
-	TRBV7-3	TRBJ1-1	-	TGTGCCAGCAGCTTTGGGGAGGACACTGAAGCTTTCTTT	CASSFGEDTEAFF
-	TRBV5-4	TRBJ2-3	-	TGTGCCAGCAGCTTGGGGGCTAGTGGGGGTGCAGATACGCAGTATTTT	CASSLGASGGADTQYF
once	TRBV5-1	TRBJ1-4	-	TGCGCCAGCAGCTTGGGAGGGGGTGACGAAAAACTGTTTTTT	CASSLGGGDEKLFF
-	TRBV5-6	TRBJ2-1	-	TGTGCCAGCAGCTTGGCCCCAGGGTCGGGAGATGAGCAGTTCTTC	CASSLAPGSGDEQFF
-	TRBV5-6	TRBJ2-7	-	TGTGCCAGCAGCGTTACAGGGTTGAGCTCCTACGAGCAGTACTTC	CASSVTGLSSYEQYF
-	TRBV11-2	TRBJ1-4	TRBD1	TGTGCCAGCAGCCTACAGGGGGGAGCTAATGAAAAACTGTTTTTT	CASSLQGGANEKLFF
-	TRBV28	TRBJ2-3	TRBD2	TGTGCCAGCAGTCTAAGGCGGACTAGCGGGGGGCCCTACACAGATACGCAGTATTTT	CASSLRRTSGGPYTDTQYF
-	TRBV19	TRBJ1-1	-	TGTGCCAGTAGTCGAGGGGGGGTGGACACTGAAGCTTTCTTT	CASSRGGVDTEAFF
-	TRBV2	TRBJ2-4	-	TGTGCCAGCCGGGGGTGGGCCAAAAACATTCAGTACTTC	CASRGWAKNIQYF
-	TRBV5-1	TRBJ1-1	-	TGCGCCAGCAGCTCGACGGAGCTAACAGGGAACGTTGAAGCTTTCTTT	CASSSTELTGNVEAFF